This T cell receptor beta chain was obtained from a study of cytomegalovirus exposure and HLA in healthy donors. Study results and caveats: DRB1 showed the most TCR associations and HLA-C the fewest in a later analysis, as rates varied by HLA locus. Listed as cytomegalovirus-associated were over 150 TCR beta chains. Later analysis demonstrated an association between a missense DCLRE1C variant and TCR beta V- and J-gene trimming. Reports state that TCR beta sequences accurately predicted most subjects' HLA-A and HLA-B alleles.

The CDR3 is 14 amino acids. Between the trimmed V and J ends, which lost 4 bases and 5 bases, there was a span of 15 bases. The V gene's germline CDR1 is SGHRS and CDR2 YFSETQ. Remarks on this clone: Its specificity is unknown.

Primers: 60 Vbeta forward and 13 Jbeta reverse. Clones were sequenced by immunoSEQ multiplex PCR, and TCRdb holds only the in-frame ones, with some missing. The sample holds 110,000 or so clones, approximately 79% seen once. The V call is TRBV5-1, the J call TRBJ1-1, with D possibly TRBD1 on 5 matching bases. Sequenced input: PBMCs. The source is a man under 40 in good health and CMV-seropositive. CDR3 amino acids: CASSRMWGGTEAFF. The CDR3 DNA is TGCGCCAGCAGCCGGATGTGGGGGGGAACTGAAGCTTTCTTT. The whole variable domain, filled in from reference TRBV5-1 and TRBJ1-1, reads KAGVTQTPRYLIKTRGQQVTLSCSPISGHRSVSWYQQTPGQGLQFLFEYFSETQRNKGNFPGRFSGRQFSNSRSEMNVSTLELGDSALYLCASSRMWGGTEAFFGQGTRLTVV.